This paragraph reports one T cell receptor (beta chain). Its cognate antigen is unknown. This PCR relied on a set of 60 Vbeta primers and 13 Jbeta primers. Clones were read by immunoSEQ multiplex PCR, and TCRdb kept only the in-frame ones, dropping some. The sample table sets out about 200,000 clones. This specimen belongs to a study of cytomegalovirus exposure and HLA in healthy donors. Overall study: Across more than 350 genotyped donors, just over 80% landed in the Caucasian-associated ancestry cluster. Overall study results and limits: It was reported that TCR beta sequences correctly inferred the HLA-A and HLA-B alleles for most subjects.

Germline V CDR1 and CDR2: MNHEY, SMNVEV (reference sequence). The J segment lost 1 base and the V segment lost 11 bases, leaving 3 bases of the junction unmatched. The CDR3 runs to 12 residues. The chain is built from TRBV27 and TRBJ1-1; the match to TRBD1 covers 8 bases. The receptor's source is a girl aged 2-10 years in good health and CMV-seropositive. Input material: PBMCs. The CDR3 loop reads CASGQGNTEAFF. CDR3 coding DNA: TGTGCCTCAGGACAGGGGAACACTGAAGCTTTCTTT.